The entry below gives a single T cell receptor (beta chain) sequence along with its context. Original data processing: Estimation of nucleated cell counts relied on the amplification of reference gene primers. The assay was immunoSEQ multiplex PCR, and TCRdb's table has in-frame clones only and misses some. V, J and clone size were drawn from that table, and D and trimming were deduced from the DNA. Here the sample spans 29,000 or so clones, about 88% being singletons. The record originates from a study of blood T cell repertoires in COVID-19. About the research overall: Italy, Spain and the United States were the sources of the convalescent and acute COVID-19 samples. PBMCs, B-cell-depleted T cells, or T cells were the source of the cDNA or gDNA that made up the material.

The CDR3 is 14 residues long. Between the trimmed V and J ends, which lost 1 base and 2 bases, there was a span of 5 bases. Germline CDR1 SGHAT, CDR2 FQNNGV. This chain connects TRBV11-2 to TRBJ2-2, with no clear D. This TCR came from a human donor in a cohort sampled during active COVID-19. The donor label of this sample is uncertain. The sample consisted of peripheral blood. In DNA form, the CDR3 reads TGTGCCAGCAGCTTAGTTCTCAACACCGGGGAGCTGTTTTTT. Translation gives CASSLVLNTGELFF.